One and the same sample provided the 21 T cell receptor beta chains below, sequenced in a study of monozygotic twins with cystic fibrosis. The protocol was immunoSEQ multiplex PCR, while the TCRdb copy is restricted to in-frame clones and leaves out a portion. The sample shows 30,000 to 45,000 clones, 84% of them seen only once. Input material: blood. The source of these receptors is a girl aged 2-10 years with cystic fibrosis.

The chain couples TRBV7-2 to TRBJ2-1; 7 bases align to TRBD1. CDR3 length equals 14 residues. The germline CDR1 and CDR2 sequences are SGHTA and FQGNSA. V lost 4 bases, J lost 9 bases, and 9 bases stayed unmatched. The CDR3 sequence is CASSYRQGLGEQFF. In nucleotides, the CDR3 is TGTGCCAGCAGCTACCGACAGGGATTGGGTGAGCAGTTCTTC.

V and J are TRBV6-5 and TRBJ1-6; 11 bases fit TRBD1. Germline V gives CDR1 MNHEY, CDR2 SVGAGI. The CDR3 is made up of 15 amino acids. V lost 3 bases, J lost 7 bases, and 2 bases stayed unmatched. Here the CDR3 reads CASSYGQGANSPLHF. As DNA, the CDR3 is TGTGCCAGCAGTTATGGACAGGGGGCAAATTCACCCCTCCACTTT.

The V gene is TRBV14, the J gene TRBJ2-3; 12 bases map to TRBD2. CDR3 length equals 21 residues. Germline CDR1 SGHDN, CDR2 FVKESK. V shed 0 bases, J shed 2 bases, and the junction held 15 bases outside the gene matches. The CDR3 is CASSQDGGLAGFLHLTDTQYF. CDR3 bases: TGTGCCAGCAGCCAAGATGGAGGACTAGCGGGGTTCTTGCACCTCACAGATACGCAGTATTTT.

The CDR3 here is CASRLAGSNTGELFF. The CDR3 nucleotides are TGTGCCAGCAGATTAGCGGGGTCAAACACCGGGGAGCTGTTTTTT. J is TRBJ2-2 and V is TRBV2; TRBD2 aligns across 8 bases. CDR3 length equals 15 residues. Trimming at V came to 6 bases and at J to 2 bases, leaving 5 bases not matched to a gene. Germline V lookup: CDR1 SNHLY, CDR2 FYNNEI.

The chain combines TRBV9 with TRBJ1-3; weak D call: TRBD1 (6 bases). The ends were cut back, 4 bases at V and 11 bases at J, with 25 bases in the middle. From germline, CDR1 is SGDLS and CDR2 YYNGEE. The CDR3 length is 16 residues. DNA of the CDR3: TGTGCCAGCAGCCCCCACAGCCGCCCTCCAGGGGAGGCCATATATTTT. Residues: CASSPHSRPPGEAIYF.

This chain joins TRBV30 and TRBJ1-2, with D perhaps TRBD1 (6 bases). CDR3 length equals 11 residues. V lost 8 bases and J lost 1, with 8 bases in between. In germline, CDR1 is GTSNPN, CDR2 SVGIG (reference sequence). CDR3 nucleotide sequence: TGTGCCGCACAGGGTAACTATGGCTACACCTTC. This translates into CAAQGNYGYTF.

The V gene is TRBV30, the J gene TRBJ1-4; tentative D call: TRBD1 (5 bases). V shed 4 bases and J shed 0 bases, with 18 bases lying between them. This CDR3 has 17 residues. Germline-derived CDR1 and CDR2 are GTSNPN and SVGIG (reference sequence). Here the CDR3 DNA reads TGTGCCTGGATTTCTGATAACAGGAACCCAACTAATGAAAAACTGTTTTTT. Protein: CAWISDNRNPTNEKLFF. The entire variable domain, with the rest obtained from reference TRBV30 and TRBJ1-4, is as follows: SQTIHQWPATLVQPVGSPLSLECTVEGTSNPNLYWYRQAAGRGLQLLFYSVGIGQISSEVPQNLSASRPQDRQFILSSKKLLLSDSGFYLCAWISDNRNPTNEKLFFGSGTQLSVL.

This clone has just a few counts. The chain carries TRBV7-2 and TRBJ1-2; D is possibly TRBD1 (5 bases). The CDR3 loop spans 12 amino acids. Germline V gene lookup returns CDR1 SGHTA and CDR2 FQGNSA. The V gene lost 3 bases and the J gene lost 4 bases, with 6 bases spanning the gap. The CDR3 DNA sequence: TGTGCCAGCAGCTTTACAGGCTATGGCTACACCTTC. This sequence encodes CASSFTGYGYTF.

V is TRBV11-2 and J is TRBJ2-3; D may correspond to TRBD1 or TRBD2 (6 bases each). The CDR3 loop spans 16 amino acids. Trimming shortened V by 4 bases and J by 2 bases, and 16 bases separated the two germline ends. Germline CDR1 reads SGHAT; CDR2 reads FQNNGV. DNA for the CDR3: TGTGCCAGCAGCTCCCGTGGGGGGCTTACCACAGATACGCAGTATTTT. Translating it yields CASSSRGGLTTDTQYF. Full variable domain (outside the CDR3, taken from reference TRBV11-2 and TRBJ2-3): EAGVAQSPRYKIIEKRQSVAFWCNPISGHATLYWYQQILGQGPKLLIQFQNNGVVDDSQLPKDRFSAERLKGVDSTLKIQPAKLEDSAVYLCASSSRGGLTTDTQYFGPGTRLTVL.

CDR3 sequence (DNA): TGTGCCAGCAGCGTAGGTCCGGGCCTCTACAATGAGCAGTTCTTC. Translation gives CASSVGPGLYNEQFF. The chain couples TRBV9 to TRBJ2-1; no firm D call. Germline CDR1 reads SGDLS; CDR2 reads YYNGEE. The length of the CDR3 is 15 residues. V was clipped by 0 bases and J by 3 bases, with 10 bases between them.

The chain recombines TRBV27 with TRBJ2-7; TRBD1 matches 9 bases. Germline V gene data show CDR1 as MNHEY and CDR2 as SMNVEV (reference sequence). The V and J ends lost 3 bases and 11 bases, in that order; junction bases with no gene match: 8. The CDR3 has 13 amino acids. CDR3: CASSFPGQGSKYF. The DNA for the CDR3 is TGTGCCAGCAGTTTCCCGGGACAGGGTAGTAAGTACTTC.

This clone appeared once. For the CDR3, the DNA is TGTGCCAGCAGCTTAGCGGAGGGGCCTGGGAACACTGAAGCTTTCTTT. Its protein is CASSLAEGPGNTEAFF. V usage is TRBV7-2 and J usage is TRBJ1-1, with D tentatively TRBD1 (5 bases). Germline CDR1 SGHTA, CDR2 FQGNSA. The CDR3 consists of 16 residues. V lost 0 bases and J lost 1, with 12 bases in between.

The CDR3 DNA is TGTGCCAGCAGCTTGCGTTTCCAGGGTCCCCAAGAGACCCAGTACTTC. As protein: CASSLRFQGPQETQYF. The V and J genes are TRBV5-6 and TRBJ2-5, with D maybe TRBD1 (5 bases). V lost 1 base, J lost 1 base, and 14 bases lay in between. Germline V gene sequence: CDR1 SGHDT, CDR2 YYEEEE. The length of the CDR3 is 16 residues.

The chain uses TRBV5-4 and TRBJ2-3; D is ambiguous. The ends were cut back, 5 bases at V and 0 bases at J, with 7 bases in the middle. CDR3 length: 13 residues. Germline V gives CDR1 SGHNT, CDR2 YYREEE (reference sequence). The CDR3 nucleotides are TGTGCCAGCAGTCTCCCTAGCACAGATACGCAGTATTTT. This gives the protein CASSLPSTDTQYF.

This chain links TRBV18 with TRBJ1-4, with 7 positions matching TRBD1. The germline CDR1 and CDR2 sequences are KGHSH and LQKENI. V trimming: 3 bases; J trimming: 6 bases; junction bases outside the gene matches: 10. The CDR3 covers 16 residues. CDR3 sequence (DNA): TGTGCCAGCTCACCCCAGTGGACAGGAGGGGATGAAAAACTGTTTTTT. It is translated as CASSPQWTGGDEKLFF.

The chain couples TRBV4-2 to TRBJ2-6; 12 bases are shared with TRBD2. V dropped 0 bases and J dropped 0; count of bases not matched to a gene: 9. Germline loops: CDR1 LGHNA, CDR2 YNFKEQ. The CDR3 is 21 amino acids. CDR3 in DNA: TGTGCCAGCAGCCAAGAGTCTGAAGGACTAGCGGGGACCTCTGGGGCCAACGTCCTGACTTTC. It translates to CASSQESEGLAGTSGANVLTF.

The CDR3 region is CASSRGFSYGYTF. CDR3 sequence (DNA): TGTGCCAGCAGCCGAGGATTTTCCTATGGCTACACCTTC. This sequence joins TRBV7-2 and TRBJ1-2; no firm D call. The V and J ends lost 5 bases and 4 bases respectively, with 11 bases between them. The CDR3 is 13 residues long. Germline assignment: CDR1 SGHTA and CDR2 FQGNSA. Drawing the rest from reference TRBV7-2 and TRBJ1-2, the complete variable domain is GAGVSQSPSNKVTEKGKDVELRCDPISGHTALYWYRQSLGQGLEFLIYFQGNSAPDKSGLPSDRFSAERTGGSVSTLTIQRTQQEDSAVYLCASSRGFSYGYTFGSGTRLTVV.

This clone was picked up a small number of times. CDR3 residues: CASSGLGNQPQHF. CDR3 sequence (DNA): TGTGCCAGTAGTGGGCTCGGCAATCAGCCCCAGCATTTT. The chain uses TRBV19 and TRBJ1-5; D call uncertain. Germline CDR1 is LNHDA and CDR2 is SQIVND (reference sequence). This CDR3 comprises 13 residues. V was pared by 5 bases and J by 2 bases, with 7 bases between.

The chain links TRBV2 to TRBJ1-1, with D unresolved. The CDR3 totals 12 residues. Germline V gene sequence: CDR1 SNHLY, CDR2 FYNNEI. V lost 1 base and J 10 bases, leaving 10 bases between the germline ends. The CDR3 bases are TGTGCCAGCAGTGAAGAACAGAGGAGAGCTTTCTTT. The encoded protein is CASSEEQRRAFF. Filled out from reference TRBV2 and TRBJ1-1, the complete variable domain reads EPEVTQTPSHQVTQMGQEVILRCVPISNHLYFYWYRQILGQKVEFLVSFYNNEISEKSEIFDDQFSVERPDGSNFTLKIRSTKLEDSAMYFCASSEEQRRAFFGQGTRLTVV.

The sample holds one count of this clone. The chain links TRBV5-1 to TRBJ1-1; TRBD1 might be the D (6 bases). Trimming shortened V by 7 bases and J by 3 bases, and 19 bases separated the two germline ends. CDR3 length: 15 residues. The germline V gene encodes CDR1 SGHRS and CDR2 YFSETQ. The CDR3, as DNA: TGCGCCAGCCGTCGGGGGGCTCTCGAGGACACTGAAGCTTTCTTT. Translated, it gives CASRRGALEDTEAFF. The whole variable domain, remainder taken from reference TRBV5-1 and TRBJ1-1, is KAGVTQTPRYLIKTRGQQVTLSCSPISGHRSVSWYQQTPGQGLQFLFEYFSETQRNKGNFPGRFSGRQFSNSRSEMNVSTLELGDSALYLCASRRGALEDTEAFFGQGTRLTVV.

The J gene is TRBJ1-1, the V gene TRBV14, with 12 bases that match TRBD1. From germline, CDR1 is SGHDN and CDR2 FVKESK. This CDR3 has 17 residues. With V trimmed by 4 bases and J by 4 bases, 10 bases remained unmatched. CDR3 region: CASSPPGQGARGTEAFF. The CDR3 DNA follows: TGTGCCAGCAGCCCACCGGGACAGGGGGCGCGGGGCACTGAAGCTTTCTTT.